One sample yielded the 27 T cell receptor beta chains listed below, sequenced in a study of shared clonotypes between healthy human individuals. Produced via immunoSEQ multiplex PCR; TCRdb's table is partial and in-frame only. The sample records around 600,000 clones, roughly 98% being singletons. The naive CD8 subset, CD45RO-negative cells positively selected for CCR7, excluded terminally differentiated effector memory CD45RA+ cells. Sequences were obtained from naive CD8+ T cells sorted from blood. All receptors come from a man aged 25-45 years in good health.

A word on this clone: The same CDR3 arises from other DNA sequences in this sample as well. The J gene is TRBJ1-5, the V gene TRBV18; D gene uncertain. The CDR3 sequence is 12 residues long. Germline CDR1 and CDR2: KGHSH and LQKENI. Trimming left V 2 bases short and J 5 bases short, with 4 bases between. The CDR3 spells CASSPGDQPQHF. The CDR3 nucleotides are TGTGCCAGCTCACCAGGGGATCAGCCCCAGCATTTT.

The chain employs TRBV5-1 and TRBJ2-2; D might be TRBD2 (6 bases). V gave up 5 bases and J gave up 6 bases, with 17 bases separating them. Germline CDR1 is SGHRS and CDR2 is YFSETQ. The CDR3 has 15 residues. This CDR3 is CASRTRRFASGELFF. As DNA, the CDR3 is TGCGCCAGCAGGACTAGGCGCTTTGCATCCGGGGAGCTGTTTTTT.

J is TRBJ2-6 and V is TRBV11-2; D not resolved. The germline V and J ends were trimmed by 5 bases and 0 bases, with 5 bases remaining between them. The CDR3 contains 14 residues. Looked up from germline, CDR1 is SGHAT and CDR2 is FQNNGV. The DNA of the CDR3 is TGTGCCAGCAGCAGTGGCTCTGGGGCCAACGTCCTGACTTTC. Amino acids: CASSSGSGANVLTF. Full variable domain (outside the CDR3, taken from reference TRBV11-2 and TRBJ2-6): EAGVAQSPRYKIIEKRQSVAFWCNPISGHATLYWYQQILGQGPKLLIQFQNNGVVDDSQLPKDRFSAERLKGVDSTLKIQPAKLEDSAVYLCASSSGSGANVLTFGAGSRLTVL.

The CDR3 spells CASSTSGRALGETQYF. CDR3 sequence (DNA): TGTGCGAGTTCGACTAGCGGGAGGGCCCTCGGAGAGACCCAGTACTTC. V usage is TRBV9 and J usage is TRBJ2-5, with TRBD2 identical over 14 bases. The CDR3 has 16 amino acids. Germline V lookup: CDR1 SGDLS, CDR2 YYNGEE.

The chain has TRBV29-1 and TRBJ2-1, with TRBD2 identical over 15 bases. Unmatched junction bases numbered 11, after V lost 4 bases and J lost 7 bases. The CDR3 contains 17 residues. The germline CDR1 and CDR2 sequences are SQVTM and ANQGSEA. CDR3 residues: CSVAGLAGGAPGNEQFF. The CDR3 region has the DNA TGCAGCGTTGCGGGACTAGCGGGAGGAGCACCTGGGAATGAGCAGTTCTTC.

V and J are TRBV11-2 and TRBJ2-7; no reliable D call. The CDR3 is made up of 13 amino acids. Per the germline V gene, CDR1 is SGHAT and CDR2 is FQNNGV. The germline V and J ends were trimmed by 4 bases and 6 bases, with 13 bases remaining between them. The DNA of the CDR3 is TGTGCCAGCAGCTCCCCGGCCAACGCCGAGCAGTACTTC. Residues: CASSSPANAEQYF.

This chain connects TRBV4-1 to TRBJ1-1; 8 positions agree with TRBD1. The V gene's germline CDR1 is MGHRA and CDR2 YSYEKL. J gave up 4 bases and V 6 bases, and 10 bases lay outside the gene matches. This CDR3 spans 15 amino acids. CDR3 nucleotide sequence: TGCGCCAGCAGTTATCGGACAGGGTCTACCACTGAAGCTTTCTTT. It specifies CASSYRTGSTTEAFF.

This chain links TRBV7-2 with TRBJ1-1; D perhaps matches TRBD1 (6 bases). Germline V lookup: CDR1 SGHTA, CDR2 FQGNSA. The CDR3 sequence is 16 residues long. V was trimmed by 4 bases and J by 0 bases, leaving 15 bases between them. In nucleotides, the CDR3 is TGTGCCAGCAGCTCACGAACTGACAGGTTGAACACTGAAGCTTTCTTT. Translation gives CASSSRTDRLNTEAFF.

The CDR3, as DNA: TGTGCCAGCAGCTTACGGGAAATGGCCCGTGGGCAGTATTTT. Its translation: CASSLREMARGQYF. This rearrangement joins TRBV13 to TRBJ2-3, with D perhaps matching TRBD2 (5 bases). Trimming cost V 2 bases and J 11 bases, with 17 bases left between them. The germline CDR1 and CDR2 sequences are PRHDT and FYEKMQ (reference sequence). The length of the CDR3 is 14 residues. Looking up the rest from reference TRBV13 and TRBJ2-3 gives the full variable domain: AAGVIQSPRHLIKEKRETATLKCYPIPRHDTVYWYQQGPGQDPQFLISFYEKMQSDKGSIPDRFSAQQFSDYHSELNMSSLELGDSALYFCASSLREMARGQYFGPGTRLTVL.

This chain connects TRBV2 to TRBJ2-3; 9 nucleotides line up with TRBD2. From germline, CDR1 is SNHLY and CDR2 FYNNEI. V dropped 4 bases and J dropped 2; count of bases not matched to a gene: 1. This CDR3 is 14 amino acids long. The CDR3 spells CASSGLADTDTQYF. In nucleotides, the CDR3 is TGTGCCAGCAGTGGACTAGCGGACACAGATACGCAGTATTTT.

This sequence joins TRBV9 and TRBJ2-7; no firm D call. The V gene lost 0 bases and the J gene lost 2 bases, with 0 bases spanning the gap. The CDR3 has 11 residues. From germline, CDR1 is SGDLS and CDR2 YYNGEE. The CDR3 is CASSVAYEQYF. CDR3 DNA: TGTGCCAGCAGCGTAGCCTACGAGCAGTACTTC.

The CDR3 coding sequence is TGTGCCAGCAGCTTAAGACGGGGAGACACTGAAGCTTTCTTT. As protein: CASSLRRGDTEAFF. The chain carries TRBV7-3 and TRBJ1-1; no clear D. V shed 1 base and J shed 3 bases, with 9 bases lying between them. The V gene's germline CDR1 is SGHTA and CDR2 FQGTGA. The CDR3 extends over 14 amino acids.

The chain links TRBV18 to TRBJ2-1; maybe TRBD1 (6 bases). Germline CDR1 reads KGHSH; CDR2 reads LQKENI. Trimming took 3 bases from V and 7 from J, leaving 10 bases between them. This CDR3 has 13 residues. Written as DNA, the CDR3 is TGTGCCAGCTCACCCCCGCAGGGGAATGAGCAGTTCTTC. It translates to CASSPPQGNEQFF. The full variable domain, in which reference TRBV18 and TRBJ2-1 provide the parts outside the CDR3, is NAGVMQNPRHLVRRRGQEARLRCSPMKGHSHVYWYRQLPEEGLKFMVYLQKENIIDESGMPKERFSAEFPKEGPSILRIQQVVRGDSAAYFCASSPPQGNEQFFGPGTRLTVL.

This clone is a singleton in its sample. The V call is TRBV7-9, the J call TRBJ1-1; D unclear. Germline CDR1 and CDR2: SEHNR and FQNEAQ (reference sequence). Trimming shortened V by 1 base and J by 5 bases, and 11 bases separated the two germline ends. The CDR3 totals 14 residues. This chain's CDR3 is CASSLGFDFTEAFF. The DNA of the CDR3 is TGTGCCAGCAGCTTAGGATTCGACTTTACTGAAGCTTTCTTT. Looking up the rest from reference TRBV7-9 and TRBJ1-1 gives the full variable domain: DTGVSQNPRHKITKRGQNVTFRCDPISEHNRLYWYRQTLGQGPEFLTYFQNEAQLEKSRLLSDRFSAERPKGSFSTLEIQRTEQGDSAMYLCASSLGFDFTEAFFGQGTRLTVV.

The V gene is TRBV5-1, the J gene TRBJ2-7; D not certain. CDR3 length: 14 residues. CDR1 is SGHRS, CDR2 YFSETQ, per germline. Trimming left V 0 bases short and J 3 bases short, with 10 bases between. The CDR3 is CASSLALAYYEQYF. The CDR3 DNA follows: TGCGCCAGCAGCTTGGCCTTGGCTTACTACGAGCAGTACTTC.

This chain uses TRBV5-1 with TRBJ2-7; TRBD1 agrees at 8 bases. The germline V gene has CDR1 SGHRS and CDR2 YFSETQ. The CDR3 covers 15 residues. V was pared by 4 bases and J by 0 bases, with 6 bases of the junction left unmatched. The CDR3 region is CASSPWTGNSYEQYF. The CDR3 DNA follows: TGCGCCAGCAGCCCGTGGACAGGGAACTCCTACGAGCAGTACTTC.

In this sample, this clone turned up once. The chain joins TRBV4-1 to TRBJ1-5; 11 bases map to TRBD1. The CDR3 covers 15 residues. V lost 1 base, J lost 7 bases, and 3 bases stayed unmatched. Germline V gene lookup returns CDR1 MGHRA and CDR2 YSYEKL. In DNA, the CDR3 is TGCGCCAGCAGCCAAGCCGGGACAGGGGGACAGCCCCAGCATTTT. Translation gives CASSQAGTGGQPQHF.

V and J are TRBV29-1 and TRBJ2-7, with D possibly TRBD2 on 5 matching bases. Trimming shortened V by 8 bases and J by 2 bases, and 13 bases separated the two germline ends. This CDR3 comprises 12 residues. Germline values: CDR1 SQVTM, CDR2 ANQGSEA. The CDR3 loop is CSIGLTAYEQYF. In DNA, the CDR3 is TGCAGCATTGGACTTACCGCCTACGAGCAGTACTTC.

The chain joins TRBV11-2 to TRBJ2-7; 7 nucleotides line up with TRBD2. Trimming cost V 4 bases and J 2 bases; bases outside gene matches: 11. The CDR3 runs to 16 residues. The germline gives CDR1 SGHAT, CDR2 FQNNGV. CDR3 DNA sequence: TGTGCCAGCAGCTCATCGCTGGGGCTAGCGGCCTACGAGCAGTACTTC. Its translation: CASSSSLGLAAYEQYF.

The chain uses TRBV5-6 and TRBJ2-3; 10 bases align to TRBD2. This CDR3 is built from 15 residues. Germline V gene lookup returns CDR1 SGHDT and CDR2 YYEEEE. V lost 3 bases, J lost 3 bases, and 4 bases stayed unmatched. This CDR3 is CASSWGTSETDTQYF. DNA of the CDR3: TGTGCCAGCAGCTGGGGGACTAGCGAAACAGATACGCAGTATTTT.

The V gene is TRBV10-1, the J gene TRBJ2-7; no clear D. The length of the CDR3 is 14 residues. V was clipped by 2 bases and J by 3 bases, with 11 bases between them. Per the germline V gene, CDR1 is WNHNN and CDR2 is SYGVQD (reference sequence). The DNA for the CDR3 is TGCGCCAGCAGTGAGAACTGGTTAGACTACGAGCAGTACTTC. Protein product: CASSENWLDYEQYF.

The table lists this clone with a count of one. The chain combines TRBV29-1 with TRBJ1-3; no reliable D call. The CDR3 loop spans 15 amino acids. CDR1 is SQVTM and CDR2 is ANQGSEA in the germline V gene. The V gene lost 0 bases and the J gene lost 3 bases, with 12 bases spanning the gap. CDR3 protein: CSVEEGGGSGNTIYF. For the CDR3, the DNA is TGCAGCGTTGAAGAAGGCGGAGGGAGTGGAAACACCATATATTTT.

The V and J genes are TRBV18 and TRBJ1-1; D is possibly TRBD1 (6 bases). Trimming pared 0 bases from V and 6 bases from J, leaving 11 bases between. Germline CDR1 and CDR2: KGHSH and LQKENI. The CDR3 is made up of 14 amino acids. The CDR3 region is CASSPPRGFAEAFF. The CDR3 nucleotides are TGTGCCAGCTCACCACCGAGGGGGTTCGCTGAAGCTTTCTTT.

The chain is built from TRBV4-1 and TRBJ2-7; D call uncertain. CDR3 length equals 13 residues. The germline CDR1 and CDR2 sequences are MGHRA and YSYEKL. V lost 0 bases and J 7 bases, leaving 10 bases between the germline ends. The CDR3 loop reads CASSQDRVGEQYF. The CDR3 coding sequence is TGCGCCAGCAGCCAAGATCGAGTAGGGGAGCAGTACTTC.

The chain has TRBV29-1 and TRBJ1-1; D is uncertain. Germline V lookup: CDR1 SQVTM, CDR2 ANQGSEA. The CDR3 extends over 13 amino acids. V was pared by 3 bases and J by 0 bases, with 8 bases between. This CDR3 is CSVELQMNTEAFF. CDR3 bases: TGCAGCGTTGAGTTGCAGATGAACACTGAAGCTTTCTTT.

This chain links TRBV5-1 with TRBJ2-3; D assignment may be TRBD1 or TRBD2 (5 bases each). The V gene lost 3 bases and the J gene lost 0 bases, with 11 bases spanning the gap. The CDR3 is 15 amino acids. Germline-derived CDR1 and CDR2 are SGHRS and YFSETQ. The CDR3 DNA follows: TGCGCCAGCAGCTCGGGACGGATAAGCACAGATACGCAGTATTTT. This codes for CASSSGRISTDTQYF.

This chain uses TRBV6-6 with TRBJ2-3, with 8 bases matching TRBD2. The V gene's germline CDR1 is MNHNY and CDR2 SVGAGI (reference sequence). The CDR3 runs to 16 residues. V gave up 6 bases and J gave up 0 bases; unmatched junction bases: 8. In DNA form, the CDR3 reads TGTGCCAGCAGCGCGAGGACTAGCCTGAGCACAGATACGCAGTATTTT. Amino acid sequence: CASSARTSLSTDTQYF.